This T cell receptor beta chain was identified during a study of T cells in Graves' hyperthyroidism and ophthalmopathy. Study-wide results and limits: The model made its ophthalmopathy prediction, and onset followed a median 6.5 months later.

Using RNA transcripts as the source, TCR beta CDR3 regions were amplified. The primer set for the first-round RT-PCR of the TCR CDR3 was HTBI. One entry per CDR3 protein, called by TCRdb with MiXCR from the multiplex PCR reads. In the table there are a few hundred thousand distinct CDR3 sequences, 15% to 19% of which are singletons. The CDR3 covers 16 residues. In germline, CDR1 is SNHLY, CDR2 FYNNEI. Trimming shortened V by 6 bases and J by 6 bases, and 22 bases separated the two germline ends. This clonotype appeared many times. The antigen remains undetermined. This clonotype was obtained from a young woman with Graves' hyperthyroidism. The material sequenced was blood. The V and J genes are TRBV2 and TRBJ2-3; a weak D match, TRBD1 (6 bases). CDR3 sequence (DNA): TGTGCCAGCAGGTACAGGGCAGATATCCTCAGGGATACGCAGTATTTT. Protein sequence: CASRYRADILRDTQYF.